The 8 T cell receptor beta chains given below trace back to one sample, sequenced in a study of T cell repertoires in cytomegalovirus infection. Each CDR3 protein is one row after TCRdb ran MiXCR on the reads. The top ten hold 10% to 15% of the sample, which has 900,000 to 950,000 distinct CDR3 sequences, roughly a third seen once. These receptors' targets are unknown. The specimen was cultured CD8+ T cells from PBMCs, collected from culture after CMV antigen stimulation. The receptors come from a human donor in good health (CMV status not recorded). Some clones in this sample may be carry-over from other donors' samples.

This clonotype was seen only a few times. The V gene is TRBV4-1, the J gene TRBJ2-5; TRBD1 aligns across 8 bases. The CDR3 has 16 residues. V lost 4 bases to trimming and J lost 5 bases; unmatched junction nucleotides: 12. Germline assignment: CDR1 MGHRA and CDR2 YSYEKL. The CDR3 is CASSLANPGQAETQYF. CDR3 nucleotides: TGCGCCAGCAGCCTAGCTAACCCGGGACAGGCGGAGACCCAGTACTTC.

Points on this clonotype: Being one base from a much bigger clone, this may be a read error. For the CDR3, the DNA is TGTGCCAGCAGCGTAGCGCGCGCAGGGCCTAACTATGGCTACACCTTC. It translates to CASSVARAGPNYGYTF. The gene calls are TRBV7-2 and TRBJ1-2, with D perhaps TRBD1 (5 bases). In germline, CDR1 is SGHTA, CDR2 FQGNSA. This CDR3 region has 16 residues.

V is TRBV9 and J is TRBJ2-1; 7 nucleotides align to TRBD1. This CDR3 is built from 14 residues. V was clipped by 6 bases and J by 6 bases; unmatched bases: 9. Germline V gene sequence: CDR1 SGDLS, CDR2 YYNGEE. The CDR3 DNA sequence: TGTGCCAGCAATGTGAGAGGGGGCGTCAATGAGCAGTTCTTC. It specifies CASNVRGGVNEQFF. Full variable domain (rest looked up from reference TRBV9 and TRBJ2-1): DSGVTQTPKHLITATGQRVTLRCSPRSGDLSVYWYQQSLDQGLQFLIQYYNGEERAKGNILERFSAQQFPDLHSELNLSSLELGDSALYFCASNVRGGVNEQFFGPGTRLTVL.

Details on this clonotype: This clone may be a read error of a much larger clone one base away. The chain is built from TRBV7-8 and TRBJ1-5; unclear D gene. V gave up 1 base and J gave up 7 bases, with 17 bases separating them. Per germline, CDR1 SGHVS and CDR2 FQNEAQ. The CDR3 is made up of 16 amino acids. The CDR3 loop reads CASSLDGRSRDQPQHF. The CDR3 DNA sequence: TGTGCCAGCAGCTTAGACGGGAGGTCCAGAGACCAGCCCCAGCATTTT.

This clonotype has a handful of counts. CDR3: CASSQAGIEAFF. The CDR3 region has the DNA TGTGCCAGCAGCCAAGCTGGGATTGAAGCTTTCTTT. V usage is TRBV14 and J usage is TRBJ1-1; D remains unclear. The germline gives CDR1 SGHDN, CDR2 FVKESK. The CDR3 runs to 12 residues. Between the trimmed V and J ends, which lost 1 base and 7 bases, there was a span of 7 bases. Based on the CDR3 plus reference TRBV14 and TRBJ1-1, the full variable domain is EAGVTQFPSHSVIEKGQTVTLRCDPISGHDNLYWYRRVMGKEIKFLLHFVKESKQDESGMPNNRFLAERTGGTYSTLKVQPAELEDSGVYFCASSQAGIEAFFGQGTRLTVV.

For this clonotype: A much more abundant neighbour one base away suggests this may be a read error. V gene TRBV7-2 combines with J gene TRBJ2-7; weak D call: TRBD2 (6 bases). Trimming took off 2 bases at V and 6 bases at J, with 14 bases between the two ends. In germline, CDR1 is SGHTA, CDR2 FQGNSA. This CDR3 is built from 14 residues. The CDR3 reads CASSLLAVTCEQYF. CDR3 DNA: TGTGCCAGCAGCTTATTAGCGGTAACTTGCGAGCAGTACTTC.

The table lists this clonotype with many counts. The rearrangement joins TRBV6-5 to TRBJ1-6; a weak D match, TRBD1 (5 bases). The ends were cut back, 2 bases at V and 3 bases at J, with 11 bases in the middle. The germline V gene has CDR1 MNHEY and CDR2 SVGAGI. There are 16 residues in the CDR3. DNA for the CDR3: TGTGCCAGCAGTTACGTCCAGGGAGACTATAATTCACCCCTCCACTTT. As protein: CASSYVQGDYNSPLHF.

Many counts were recorded for this clonotype. This chain connects TRBV12-3 or TRBV12-4 to TRBJ2-1; 10 nucleotides line up with TRBD2. The CDR3 is 16 amino acids. The V and J ends lost 4 bases and 1 base, in that order; junction bases with no gene match: 4. The CDR3 is CASSSTSGPSYNEQFF. For the CDR3, the DNA is TGTGCCAGCAGTTCGACTAGCGGGCCTTCCTACAATGAGCAGTTCTTC.